This record concerns one T cell receptor beta chain sequence. No antigen is known for it. As to treatment: oral pan-JAK inhibitor, 5-10 mg twice daily. The trim removed 8 bases at V and 5 bases at J, leaving 8 bases unmatched. Germline V gives CDR1 MNHEY, CDR2 SVGAGI. The CDR3 is made up of 14 amino acids. This sample is part of a study of CD8+ T cells in alopecia areata. Overall study context: Dosing spanned 6 to 18 months on tofacitinib, then 6 months off drug. Study-level results: Relative to mice, TCR sharing across patients was less clear, a difference possibly HLA-related.

In each case, RNA was isolated and then reverse transcribed into cDNA as the sequencing template. Repertoires were generated with immunoSEQ multiplex PCR, while TCRdb's copy carries only in-frame clones and drops some. The sample consists of more than 150,000 clones, around 60% of them appearing once. This clonotype was obtained from a human donor with alopecia areata. The sequencing used CD4+ T cells sorted from blood, collected at week 4, from a patient treated with tofacitinib. The chain carries TRBV6-5 and TRBJ2-2, with 7 bases aligning to TRBD1. The CDR3 sequence is CASCRDSQTGELFF. CDR3 nucleotides: TGTGCCAGCTGCCGGGACAGCCAAACCGGGGAGCTGTTTTTT.